In its sample, the clone carrying this T cell receptor (beta chain) was seen a few times. TCRdb re-called the reads through MiXCR, storing one row per CDR3 protein. The sample includes around 9,100 distinct CDR3 sequences, 15% of them seen just once. The entry originates in a study of liver allograft versus peripheral blood T cells. Study-level background: Liver transplant recipients had T cell receptor repertoires compared between transplanted liver and peripheral blood.

CDR3 length: 12 amino acids. The V and J ends lost 9 bases and 1 base respectively, with 7 bases between them. Germline loops: CDR1 SGHRS, CDR2 YFSETQ. The J gene is TRBJ2-2, the V gene TRBV5-1, with D hard to call. This receptor was taken from a human patient who had a liver transplant. Part of the T cells may come from the graft donor. The CDR3 region is CATTENTGELFF. In DNA form, the CDR3 reads TGCGCCACCACCGAGAACACCGGGGAGCTGTTTTTT.